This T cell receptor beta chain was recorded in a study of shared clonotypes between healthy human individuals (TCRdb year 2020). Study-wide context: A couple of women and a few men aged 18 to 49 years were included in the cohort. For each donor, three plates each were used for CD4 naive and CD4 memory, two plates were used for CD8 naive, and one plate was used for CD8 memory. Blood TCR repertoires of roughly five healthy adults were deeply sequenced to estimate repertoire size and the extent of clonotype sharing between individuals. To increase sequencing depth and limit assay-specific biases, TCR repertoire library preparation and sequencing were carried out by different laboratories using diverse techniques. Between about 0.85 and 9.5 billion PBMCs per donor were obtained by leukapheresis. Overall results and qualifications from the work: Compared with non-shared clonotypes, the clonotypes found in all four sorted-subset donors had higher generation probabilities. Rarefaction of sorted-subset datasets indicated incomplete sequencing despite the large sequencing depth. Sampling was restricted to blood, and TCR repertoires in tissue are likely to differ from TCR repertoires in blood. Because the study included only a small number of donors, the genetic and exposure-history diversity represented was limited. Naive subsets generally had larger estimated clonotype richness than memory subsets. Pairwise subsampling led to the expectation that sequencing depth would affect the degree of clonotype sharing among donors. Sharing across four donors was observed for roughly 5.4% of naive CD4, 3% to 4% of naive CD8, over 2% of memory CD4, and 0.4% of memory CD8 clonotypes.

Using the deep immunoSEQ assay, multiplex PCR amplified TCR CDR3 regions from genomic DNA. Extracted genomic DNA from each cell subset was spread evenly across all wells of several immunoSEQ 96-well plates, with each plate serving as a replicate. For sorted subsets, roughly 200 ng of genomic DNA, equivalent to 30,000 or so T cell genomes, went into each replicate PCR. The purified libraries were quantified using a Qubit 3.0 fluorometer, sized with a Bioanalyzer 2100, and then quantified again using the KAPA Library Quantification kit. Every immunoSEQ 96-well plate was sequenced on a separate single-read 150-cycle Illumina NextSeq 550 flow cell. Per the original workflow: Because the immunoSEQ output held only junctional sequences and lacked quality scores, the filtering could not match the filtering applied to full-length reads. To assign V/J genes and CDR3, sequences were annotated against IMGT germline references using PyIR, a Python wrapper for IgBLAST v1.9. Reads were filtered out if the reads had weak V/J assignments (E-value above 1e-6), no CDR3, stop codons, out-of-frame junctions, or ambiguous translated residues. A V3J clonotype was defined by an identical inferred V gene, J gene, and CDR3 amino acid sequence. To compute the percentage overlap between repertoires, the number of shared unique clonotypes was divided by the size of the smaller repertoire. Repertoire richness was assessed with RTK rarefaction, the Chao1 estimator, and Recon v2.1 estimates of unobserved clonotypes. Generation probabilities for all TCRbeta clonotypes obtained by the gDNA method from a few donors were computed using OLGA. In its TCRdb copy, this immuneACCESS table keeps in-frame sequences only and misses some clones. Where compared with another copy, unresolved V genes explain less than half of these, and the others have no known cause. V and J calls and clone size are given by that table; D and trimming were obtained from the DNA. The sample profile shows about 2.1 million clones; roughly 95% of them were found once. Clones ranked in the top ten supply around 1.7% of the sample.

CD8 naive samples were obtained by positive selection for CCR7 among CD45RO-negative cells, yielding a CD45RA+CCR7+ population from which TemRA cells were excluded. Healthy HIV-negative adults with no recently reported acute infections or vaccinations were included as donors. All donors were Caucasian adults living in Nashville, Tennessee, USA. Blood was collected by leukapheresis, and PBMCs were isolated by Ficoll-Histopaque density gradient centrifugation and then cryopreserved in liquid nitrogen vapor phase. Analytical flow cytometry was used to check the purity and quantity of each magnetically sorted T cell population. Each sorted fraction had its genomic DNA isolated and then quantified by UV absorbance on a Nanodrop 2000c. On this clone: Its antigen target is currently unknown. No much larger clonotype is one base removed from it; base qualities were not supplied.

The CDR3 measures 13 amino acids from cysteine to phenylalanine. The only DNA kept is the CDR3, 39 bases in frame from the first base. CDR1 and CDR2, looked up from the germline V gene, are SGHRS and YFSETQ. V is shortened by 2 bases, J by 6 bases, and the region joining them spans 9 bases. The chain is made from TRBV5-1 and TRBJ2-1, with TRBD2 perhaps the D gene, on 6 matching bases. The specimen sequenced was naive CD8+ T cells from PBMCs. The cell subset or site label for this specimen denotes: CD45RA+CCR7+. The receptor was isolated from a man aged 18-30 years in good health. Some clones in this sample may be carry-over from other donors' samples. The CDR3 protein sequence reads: CASSFAGFNEQFF. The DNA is TGCGCCAGCAGCTTCGCGGGATTCAATGAGCAGTTCTTC.